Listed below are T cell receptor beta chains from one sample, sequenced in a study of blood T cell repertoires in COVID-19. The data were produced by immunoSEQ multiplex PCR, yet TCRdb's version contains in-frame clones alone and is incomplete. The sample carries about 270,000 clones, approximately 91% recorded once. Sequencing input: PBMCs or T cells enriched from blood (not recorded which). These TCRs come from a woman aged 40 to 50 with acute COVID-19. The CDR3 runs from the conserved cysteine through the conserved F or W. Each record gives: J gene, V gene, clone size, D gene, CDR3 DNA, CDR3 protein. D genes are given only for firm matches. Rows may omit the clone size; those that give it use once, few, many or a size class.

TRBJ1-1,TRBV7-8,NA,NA,TGTGCCAGCAGCATGGGGAGGGGGGCGAACACTGAAGCTTTCTTT,CASSMGRGANTEAFF
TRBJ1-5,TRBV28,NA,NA,TGTGCCAGCGGTGAGCAGGGATACCAGCCCCAGCATTTT,CASGEQGYQPQHF
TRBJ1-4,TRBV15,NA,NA,TGTGCCACCAGCAGAGAGCGGTACACGGACACGCCTAATGAAAAACTGTTTTTT,CATSRERYTDTPNEKLFF
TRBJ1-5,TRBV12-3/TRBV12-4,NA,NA,TGTGCCAGCAGTACGGACTCCAATCAGCCCCAGCATTTT,CASSTDSNQPQHF
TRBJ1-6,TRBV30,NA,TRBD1,TGTGCCTGGAGGAACAGGGGTGGCCGGATAGGGAATTCCCTCCACTTT,CAWRNRGGRIGNSLHF
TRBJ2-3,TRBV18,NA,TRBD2,TGTGCCAGCTCACCACCTAGCGGGAGCGCAGATACGCAGTATTTT,CASSPPSGSADTQYF
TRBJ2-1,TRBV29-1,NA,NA,TGCAGCGTTGAAGGGGGCAGGAACAACAATGAGCAGTTCTTC,CSVEGGRNNNEQFF
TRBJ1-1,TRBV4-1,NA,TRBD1,TGCGCCAGCAGCCAAGTCCTGGACAGGGGGCCTAACACTGAAGCTTTCTTT,CASSQVLDRGPNTEAFF
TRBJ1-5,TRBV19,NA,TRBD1,TGTGCCAGTAGAACGACAGGGGCCTCCGGGCAGCCCCAGCATTTT,CASRTTGASGQPQHF
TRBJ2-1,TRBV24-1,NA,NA,TGTGCCACCAGTGATGTTTCCCGGGACACCCTCCGAGAGCAGTTCTTC,CATSDVSRDTLREQFF
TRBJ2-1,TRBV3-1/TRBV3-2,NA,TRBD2,TGTGCCAGCAGCCCCTCCAGCGGGAGTCCGTCCTACAATGAGCAGTTCTTC,CASSPSSGSPSYNEQFF
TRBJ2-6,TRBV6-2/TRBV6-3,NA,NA,TGTGCCAGCAGTACCTCAGGGGCTGGGGCCAACGTCCTGACTTTC,CASSTSGAGANVLTF
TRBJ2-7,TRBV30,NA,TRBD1,TGTGCCTGGAGTTGGGACAGGGAGACGGGGCAGTACTTC,CAWSWDRETGQYF
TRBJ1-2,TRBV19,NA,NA,TGTGCCAGTAGTCTCGGACGGGAGTATGGCTACACCTTC,CASSLGREYGYTF
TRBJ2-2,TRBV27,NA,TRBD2,TGTGCCAGCAGGCACACCCTAGCGGACAACACCGGGGAGCTGTTTTTT,CASRHTLADNTGELFF
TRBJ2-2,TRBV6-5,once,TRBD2,TGTGCCAGCAGTTACGGCGGCGGGAGAAGCACCGGGGAGCTGTTTTTT,CASSYGGGRSTGELFF
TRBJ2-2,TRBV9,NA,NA,TGTGCCAGCAGCGGACAGTACACCGGGGAGCTGTTTTTT,CASSGQYTGELFF
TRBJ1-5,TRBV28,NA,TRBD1,TGTGCCAGCAGTTTAGATTCTGGAGGGGGCAGTCTCGATCAGCCCCAGCATTTT,CASSLDSGGGSLDQPQHF
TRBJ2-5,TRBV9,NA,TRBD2,TGTGCCAGCAGGGCAACTAGCGAGGAGACCCAGTACTTC,CASRATSEETQYF
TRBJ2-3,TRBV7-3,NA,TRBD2,TGTGCCAGCAGCTTAGGGACTAGCGGGAGCTATACGCAGTATTTT,CASSLGTSGSYTQYF
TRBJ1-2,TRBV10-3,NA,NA,TGTGCCATCAGTGACTCAAGAGGCATTCCTGAATTTCATGGCTACACCTTC,CAISDSRGIPEFHGYTF
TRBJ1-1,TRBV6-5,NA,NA,TGTGCCAGTCGGGGGGGGAACACTGAAGCTTTCTTT,CASRGGNTEAFF
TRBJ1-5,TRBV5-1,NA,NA,TGCGCCAGCAGCTTAGGGACAAGTGGGCAGCCCCAGCATTTT,CASSLGTSGQPQHF
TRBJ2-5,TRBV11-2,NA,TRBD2,TGTGCCAGCAGCTTAGATCCTGGACTAGCGGGAGGGGAAGAGACCCAGTACTTC,CASSLDPGLAGGEETQYF
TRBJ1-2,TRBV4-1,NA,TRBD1,TGCGCCAGCAGCCCGGGACAGCCCCGAAGGTACGGCTACACCTTC,CASSPGQPRRYGYTF
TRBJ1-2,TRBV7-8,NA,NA,TGTGCCAGCAGCTTAGGCAGGGCTATTGATGGCTACACCTTC,CASSLGRAIDGYTF
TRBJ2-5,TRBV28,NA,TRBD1,TGTGCCAGCAGTTTACGGACAGGGGGCCGAGAGACCCAGTACTTC,CASSLRTGGRETQYF
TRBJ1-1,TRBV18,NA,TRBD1,TGTGCCAGCTCTCCGACAGGGGTAACTGAAGCTTTCTTT,CASSPTGVTEAFF
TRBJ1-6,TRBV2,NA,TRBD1,TGTGCCAGCAGTGCGACAGGGAACCCCAATTCACCCCTCCACTTT,CASSATGNPNSPLHF
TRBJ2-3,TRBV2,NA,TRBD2,TGTGCCAGCAGACCCGGGACTACCTTCCTGGAAGATACGCAGTATTTT,CASRPGTTFLEDTQYF
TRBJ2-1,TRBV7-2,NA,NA,TGTGCCAGCAGCTTCACCGGGACTCTTTACAATGAGCAGTTCTTC,CASSFTGTLYNEQFF
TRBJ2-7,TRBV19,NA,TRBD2,TGTGCCAGCAAAGGGGGGACTAGCGGCCCCTACGAGCAGTACTTC,CASKGGTSGPYEQYF